This record covers a single TCR beta chain. The data are from a study of technical replicates of blood from a few donors. In germline, CDR1 is LNHNV, CDR2 YYDKDF (reference sequence). Unmatched junction bases numbered 10, after V lost 5 bases and J lost 0 bases. CDR3 length: 17 residues. Data came from immunoSEQ multiplex PCR; TCRdb stores just in-frame clones and leaves some out. The sample lists tens of thousands of clones, roughly 90% occurring once. This sequence joins TRBV15 and TRBJ1-3; 7 bases line up with TRBD1. The sequencing sample was made of T cells isolated from PBMCs. This TCR was sampled from a human donor in good health. This CDR3 is CATSGTGARSSGNTIYF. The CDR3 DNA sequence: TGTGCCACCAGCGGAACAGGGGCGAGATCCTCTGGAAACACCATATATTTT.